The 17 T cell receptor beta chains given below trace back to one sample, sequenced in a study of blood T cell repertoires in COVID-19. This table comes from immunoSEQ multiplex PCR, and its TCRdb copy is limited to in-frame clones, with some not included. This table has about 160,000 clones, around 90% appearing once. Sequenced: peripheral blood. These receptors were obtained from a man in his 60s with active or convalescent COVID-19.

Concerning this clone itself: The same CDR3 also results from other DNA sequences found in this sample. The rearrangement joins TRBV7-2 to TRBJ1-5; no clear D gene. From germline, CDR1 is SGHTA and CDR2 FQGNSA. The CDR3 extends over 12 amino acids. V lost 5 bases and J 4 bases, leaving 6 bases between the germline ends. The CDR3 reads CASSPYNQPQHF. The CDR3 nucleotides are TGTGCCAGCAGCCCGTATAATCAGCCCCAGCATTTT.

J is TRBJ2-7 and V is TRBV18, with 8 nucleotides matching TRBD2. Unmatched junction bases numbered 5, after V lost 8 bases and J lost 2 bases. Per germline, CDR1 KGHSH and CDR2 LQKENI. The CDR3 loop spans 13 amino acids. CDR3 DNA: TGTGCCAGCGCCGGCGGGGGGCCCTACGAGCAGTACTTC. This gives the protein CASAGGGPYEQYF.

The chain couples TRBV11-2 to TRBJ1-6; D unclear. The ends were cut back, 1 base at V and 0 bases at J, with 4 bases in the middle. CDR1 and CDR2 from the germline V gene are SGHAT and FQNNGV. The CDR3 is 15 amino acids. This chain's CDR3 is CASSLGSSYNSPLHF. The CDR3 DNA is TGTGCCAGCAGCTTAGGGAGCTCCTATAATTCACCCCTCCACTTT.

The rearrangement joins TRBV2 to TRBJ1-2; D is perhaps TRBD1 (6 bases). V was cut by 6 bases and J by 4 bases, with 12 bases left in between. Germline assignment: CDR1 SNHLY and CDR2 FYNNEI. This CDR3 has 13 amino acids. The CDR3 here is CASRTQGSYGYTF. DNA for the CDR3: TGTGCCAGCAGGACACAGGGAAGCTATGGCTACACCTTC.

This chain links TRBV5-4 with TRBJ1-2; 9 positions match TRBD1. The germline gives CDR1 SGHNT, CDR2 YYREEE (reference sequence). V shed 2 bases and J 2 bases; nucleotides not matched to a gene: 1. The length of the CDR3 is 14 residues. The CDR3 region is CASSLGTGNYGYTF. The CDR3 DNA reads TGTGCCAGCAGCTTAGGGACAGGGAACTATGGCTACACCTTC.

The CDR3 DNA follows: TGTGCCAGCAGTCTTGGGACTAGCGGAAACAATGAGCAGTTCTTC. Translating gives CASSLGTSGNNEQFF. The chain uses TRBV7-9 and TRBJ2-1; 11 bases align to TRBD2. CDR1 is SEHNR, CDR2 FQNEAQ, per germline (reference sequence). V gave up 6 bases and J gave up 5 bases; unmatched junction bases: 6. This CDR3 region has 15 residues.

CDR3 sequence reads: CASSLRRVLSTDTQYF. The CDR3 region has the DNA TGTGCCAGCAGCTTACGGCGGGTTCTTAGCACAGATACGCAGTATTTT. The chain recombines TRBV7-2 with TRBJ2-3, with D perhaps matching TRBD2 (5 bases). Trimming cost V 2 bases and J 0 bases, with 12 bases left between them. Germline CDR1 is SGHTA and CDR2 is FQGNSA. The CDR3 length is 16 residues. The full variable domain, in which reference TRBV7-2 and TRBJ2-3 provide the parts outside the CDR3, is GAGVSQSPSNKVTEKGKDVELRCDPISGHTALYWYRQSLGQGLEFLIYFQGNSAPDKSGLPSDRFSAERTGGSVSTLTIQRTQQEDSAVYLCASSLRRVLSTDTQYFGPGTRLTVL.

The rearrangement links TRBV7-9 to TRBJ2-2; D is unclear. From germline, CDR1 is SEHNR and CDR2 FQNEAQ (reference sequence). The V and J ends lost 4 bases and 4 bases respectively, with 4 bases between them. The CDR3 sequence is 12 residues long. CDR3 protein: CASSSFTGELFF. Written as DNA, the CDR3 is TGTGCCAGCAGCTCGTTCACCGGGGAGCTGTTTTTT.

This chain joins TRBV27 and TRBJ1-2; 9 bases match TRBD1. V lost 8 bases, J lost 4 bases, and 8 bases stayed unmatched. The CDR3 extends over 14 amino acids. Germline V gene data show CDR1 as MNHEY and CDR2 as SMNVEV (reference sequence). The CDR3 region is CASWGTGRSYGYTF. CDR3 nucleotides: TGTGCCAGCTGGGGGACAGGGAGGTCCTATGGCTACACCTTC.

CDR3 nucleotides: TGTGCCAGTAGCACCACAGGGGGCTCCCAGCATTTT. Translated, it gives CASSTTGGSQHF. The chain carries TRBV19 and TRBJ1-5, with TRBD1 matching over 9 bases. V trimming: 6 bases; J trimming: 11 bases; junction bases outside the gene matches: 5. The germline V gene has CDR1 LNHDA and CDR2 SQIVND (reference sequence). CDR3 length: 12 amino acids. The full variable domain, rest sourced from reference TRBV19 and TRBJ1-5, is DGGITQSPKYLFRKEGQNVTLSCEQNLNHDAMYWYRQDPGQGLRLIYYSQIVNDFQKGDIAEGYSVSREKKESFPLTVTSAQKNPTAFYLCASSTTGGSQHFGDGTRLSIL.

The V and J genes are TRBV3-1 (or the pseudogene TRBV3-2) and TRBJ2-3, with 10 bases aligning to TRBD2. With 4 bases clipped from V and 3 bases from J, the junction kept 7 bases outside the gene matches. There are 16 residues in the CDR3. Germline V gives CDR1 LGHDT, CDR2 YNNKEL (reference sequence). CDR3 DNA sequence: TGTGCCAGCAGCCTCCGAGCAGCGGGGGGGACAGATACGCAGTATTTT. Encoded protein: CASSLRAAGGTDTQYF.

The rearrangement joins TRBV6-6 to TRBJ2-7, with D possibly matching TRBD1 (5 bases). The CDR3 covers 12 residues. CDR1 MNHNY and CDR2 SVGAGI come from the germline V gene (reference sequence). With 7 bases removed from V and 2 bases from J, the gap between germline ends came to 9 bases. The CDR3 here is CASKGFPYEQYF. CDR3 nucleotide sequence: TGTGCCAGCAAGGGGTTCCCCTACGAGCAGTACTTC.

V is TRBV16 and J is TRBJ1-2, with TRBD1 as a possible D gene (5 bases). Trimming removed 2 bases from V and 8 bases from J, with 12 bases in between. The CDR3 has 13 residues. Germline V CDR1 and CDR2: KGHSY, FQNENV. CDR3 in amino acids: CASSQSREGGYTF. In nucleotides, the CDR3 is TGTGCCAGCAGCCAAAGCAGGGAGGGCGGCTACACCTTC.

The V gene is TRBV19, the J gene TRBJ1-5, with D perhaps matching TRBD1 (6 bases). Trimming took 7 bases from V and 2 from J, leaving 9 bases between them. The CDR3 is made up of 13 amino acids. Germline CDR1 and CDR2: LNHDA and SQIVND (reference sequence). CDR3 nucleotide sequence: TGTGCCAGTAAGGCAGGGGGCAATCAGCCCCAGCATTTT. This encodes CASKAGGNQPQHF.

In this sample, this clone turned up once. The CDR3 is CASSLDTGKPQHF. The CDR3 nucleotides read TGTGCCAGCAGTTTAGATACAGGGAAGCCCCAGCATTTT. The chain uses TRBV12-3 or TRBV12-4 and TRBJ1-5; D is perhaps TRBD1 (6 bases). Trimming pared 1 base from V and 8 bases from J, leaving 9 bases between. There are 13 residues in the CDR3.

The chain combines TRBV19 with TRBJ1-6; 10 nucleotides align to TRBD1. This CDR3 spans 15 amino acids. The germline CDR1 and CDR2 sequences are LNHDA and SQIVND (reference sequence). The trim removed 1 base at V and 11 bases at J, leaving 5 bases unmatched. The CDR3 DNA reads TGTGCCAGTAGTATAGCGGGACAGGGGTTTGCACCCCTCCACTTT. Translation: CASSIAGQGFAPLHF.

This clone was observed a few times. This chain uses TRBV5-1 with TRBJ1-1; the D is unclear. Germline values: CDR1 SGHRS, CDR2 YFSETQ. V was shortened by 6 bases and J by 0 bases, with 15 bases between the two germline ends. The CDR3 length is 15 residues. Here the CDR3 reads CASNQGSSVNTEAFF. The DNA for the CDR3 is TGCGCCAGCAACCAAGGTTCCAGCGTGAACACTGAAGCTTTCTTT.